This T cell receptor (beta chain) was documented in a study of T cells in Graves' hyperthyroidism and ophthalmopathy. Study-level findings and limits: A model of 13 V-J pairs discriminated ophthalmopathy from stable hyperthyroidism. Most thyroid-expanded clonotypes above 0.001 were also found in blood.

Pregnant or lactating patients were excluded, as were those with uncontrolled infection or other autoimmune disease. The CDR3 has 16 residues. With 3 bases removed from V and 5 bases from J, the gap between germline ends came to 19 bases. Germline CDR1 KGHSH, CDR2 LQKENI. This clonotype was detected ten times or more. As yet, its antigen is unknown. RNA transcripts provided the source from which TCR beta CDR3 regions were amplified. In the first-round RT-PCR of the TCR CDR3, the HTBI primer set was used. One entry per CDR3 protein results from TCRdb running MiXCR on the multiplex PCR reads. Of about 400,000 distinct CDR3 sequences detected, more than 13% appear once; the ten largest clones hold approximately 32%.

The rearrangement uses TRBV18 and TRBJ1-1; the D is unclear. This receptor was taken from a woman aged 25 to 39 with Graves' hyperthyroidism. The sequencing sample was made of blood. The CDR3 sequence: CASSPFNPPKETEAFF. In DNA form, the CDR3 reads TGTGCCAGCTCACCTTTCAATCCCCCAAAGGAGACTGAAGCTTTCTTT.